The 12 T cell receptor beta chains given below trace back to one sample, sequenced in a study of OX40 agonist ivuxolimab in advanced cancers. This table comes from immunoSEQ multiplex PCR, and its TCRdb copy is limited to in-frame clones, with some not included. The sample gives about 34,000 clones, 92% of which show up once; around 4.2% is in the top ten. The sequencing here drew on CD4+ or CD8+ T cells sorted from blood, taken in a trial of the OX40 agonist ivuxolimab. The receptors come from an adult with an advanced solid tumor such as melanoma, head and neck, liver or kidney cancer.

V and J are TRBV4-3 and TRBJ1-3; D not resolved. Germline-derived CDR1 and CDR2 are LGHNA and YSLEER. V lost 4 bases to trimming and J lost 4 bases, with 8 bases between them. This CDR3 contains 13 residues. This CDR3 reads CASSPESGNTIYF. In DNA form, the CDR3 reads TGCGCCAGCAGCCCTGAGTCGGGAAACACCATATATTTT.

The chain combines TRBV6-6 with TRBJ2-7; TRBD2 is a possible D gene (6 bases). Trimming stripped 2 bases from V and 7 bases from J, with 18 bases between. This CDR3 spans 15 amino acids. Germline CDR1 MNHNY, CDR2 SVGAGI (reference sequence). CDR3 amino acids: CASSYTDEGTGEQYF. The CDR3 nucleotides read TGTGCCAGCAGTTACACTGACGAGGGGACTGGTGAGCAGTACTTC.

The CDR3 spells CAISDSGLQETQYF. Here the CDR3 DNA reads TGTGCCATCAGTGATTCGGGACTACAGGAGACCCAGTACTTC. V gene TRBV10-3 combines with J gene TRBJ2-5; 7 bases match TRBD2. This CDR3 has 14 amino acids. Germline CDR1 and CDR2: ENHRY and SYGVKD. V lost 3 bases to trimming and J lost 5 bases; unmatched junction nucleotides: 6.

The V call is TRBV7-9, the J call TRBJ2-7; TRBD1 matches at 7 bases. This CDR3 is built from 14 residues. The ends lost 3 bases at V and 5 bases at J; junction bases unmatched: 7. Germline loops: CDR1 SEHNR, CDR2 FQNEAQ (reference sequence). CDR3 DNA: TGTGCCAGCAGCTTGGAGACAGGGATCGACGAGCAGTACTTC. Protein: CASSLETGIDEQYF.

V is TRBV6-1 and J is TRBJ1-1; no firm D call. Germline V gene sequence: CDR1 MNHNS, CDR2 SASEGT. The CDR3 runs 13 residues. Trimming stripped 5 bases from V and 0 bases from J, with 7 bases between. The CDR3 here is CASSLQLNTEAFF. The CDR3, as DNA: TGTGCCAGCAGTCTACAGCTGAACACTGAAGCTTTCTTT.

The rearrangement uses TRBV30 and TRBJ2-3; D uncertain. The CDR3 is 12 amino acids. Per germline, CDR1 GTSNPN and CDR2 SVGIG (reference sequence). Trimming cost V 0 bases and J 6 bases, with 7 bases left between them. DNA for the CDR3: TGTGCCTGGAGTGTAGGTGGTGATACGCAGTATTTT. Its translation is CAWSVGGDTQYF.

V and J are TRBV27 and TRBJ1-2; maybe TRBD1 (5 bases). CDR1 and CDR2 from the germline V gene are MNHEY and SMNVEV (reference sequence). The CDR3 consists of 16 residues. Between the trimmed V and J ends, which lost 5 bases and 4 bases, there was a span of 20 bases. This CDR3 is CASSPSRRRGVYGYTF. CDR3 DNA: TGTGCCAGCAGTCCCTCCCGACGCCGGGGGGTCTATGGCTACACCTTC.

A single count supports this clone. CDR3 residues: CASSPSQDTQYF. CDR3 sequence (DNA): TGTGCCAGCTCACCGTCCCAAGATACGCAGTATTTT. V is TRBV18 and J is TRBJ2-3, with D unclear. The length of the CDR3 is 12 residues. Germline V CDR1 and CDR2: KGHSH, LQKENI. The germline V and J ends were trimmed by 3 bases and 5 bases, with 6 bases remaining between them.

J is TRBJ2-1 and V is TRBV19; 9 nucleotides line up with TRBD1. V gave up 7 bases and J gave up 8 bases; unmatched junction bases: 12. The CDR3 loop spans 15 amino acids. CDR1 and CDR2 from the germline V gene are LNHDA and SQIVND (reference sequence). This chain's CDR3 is CASTSLGQGGDEQFF. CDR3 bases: TGTGCCAGTACCTCCCTGGGACAGGGAGGGGATGAGCAGTTCTTC.

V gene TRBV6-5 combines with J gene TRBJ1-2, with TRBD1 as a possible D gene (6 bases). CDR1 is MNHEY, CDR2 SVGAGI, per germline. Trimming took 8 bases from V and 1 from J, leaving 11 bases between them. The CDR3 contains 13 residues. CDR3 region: CASLGRGNYGYTF. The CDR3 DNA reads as TGTGCCAGCTTGGGCAGGGGTAACTATGGCTACACCTTC.

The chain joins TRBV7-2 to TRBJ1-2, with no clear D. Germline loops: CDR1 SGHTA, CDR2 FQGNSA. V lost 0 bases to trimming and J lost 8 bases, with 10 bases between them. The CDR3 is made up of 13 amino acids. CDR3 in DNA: TGTGCCAGCAGCTTAGCCTTGGTGGGGGGCTACACCTTC. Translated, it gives CASSLALVGGYTF.

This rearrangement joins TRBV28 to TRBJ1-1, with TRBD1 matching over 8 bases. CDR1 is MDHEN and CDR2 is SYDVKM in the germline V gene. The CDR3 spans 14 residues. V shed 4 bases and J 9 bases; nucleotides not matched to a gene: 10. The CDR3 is CASSSTGAQRKAFF. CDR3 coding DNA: TGTGCCAGCAGTTCGACAGGGGCCCAGCGGAAAGCTTTCTTT.